The rows below give T cell receptor beta chains drawn from one sample of a study of cytomegalovirus exposure and HLA in healthy donors. Profiled with immunoSEQ multiplex PCR; TCRdb holds only in-frame clones, not every one. The table records approximately 120,000 clones, around 82% of them present only once. Sequencing was done on a sample of PBMCs. These receptors came from a man between 40 and 49 years old in good health and CMV-seronegative. The CDR3 runs from the conserved cysteine through the conserved F or W. The D gene is left open where the match is weak. Part of the rows lack a size; the others show once, few, many or a class for expanded clones.

TRBJ1-2,TRBV7-2,-,-,TGTGCCAGCAGCTTAGCCGGAGGTAATAACTATGGCTACACCTTC,CASSLAGGNNYGYTF
TRBJ2-7,TRBV29-1,TRBD1,few,TGCAGCGTTGAAGGGTTTGGCAGGGGGAATGACGAGCAGTACTTC,CSVEGFGRGNDEQYF
TRBJ1-1,TRBV6-5,-,once,TGTGCCAGCATAGGCGGGGCAGAAGCTTTCTTT,CASIGGAEAFF
TRBJ2-7,TRBV12-5,TRBD1,-,TGTGCTAGTGGTTTTTTAGGGACAGCTACGATGGAGCAGTACTTC,CASGFLGTATMEQYF
TRBJ2-5,TRBV5-5,-,-,TGTGCCAGCAGCCAGCCAGACAGGGAGACCCAGTACTTC,CASSQPDRETQYF
TRBJ1-3,TRBV6-1,-,-,TGTGCCAGTGGGGGACTCAGCTCTGGAAACACCATATATTTT,CASGGLSSGNTIYF
TRBJ1-6,TRBV5-1,-,-,TGCGCCAGCACCCATGACAGCTCCTATAATTCACCCCTCCACTTT,CASTHDSSYNSPLHF
TRBJ2-7,TRBV28,-,-,TGTGTCGCGGCTGCTGATTCCTACGAGCAGTACTTC,CVAAADSYEQYF
TRBJ1-1,TRBV5-4,-,few,TGTGCCAGCAGTTTACGTGAGAAGAGGACTGAAGCTTTCTTT,CASSLREKRTEAFF
TRBJ1-2,TRBV9,-,-,TGTGCCAGCAGCGTAGTTTCAGGGTCCGGCTACACCTTC,CASSVVSGSGYTF
TRBJ1-2,TRBV19,-,-,TGTGCCAGTTCGGACAGCAAGAACTATGGCTACACCTTC,CASSDSKNYGYTF
TRBJ1-5,TRBV15,TRBD1,-,TGTGCCACCAGCAGCATTTTTCAGGGGGCTAATCAGCCCCAGCATTTT,CATSSIFQGANQPQHF
TRBJ2-1,TRBV6-1,-,-,TGTGCCAGCTCGGCAGGGAACAATGAGCAGTTCTTC,CASSAGNNEQFF
TRBJ1-5,TRBV21-1,-,-,TGTGCCAGCAGCAAAGCCGACAGAAGCAATCAGCCCCAGCATTTT,CASSKADRSNQPQHF